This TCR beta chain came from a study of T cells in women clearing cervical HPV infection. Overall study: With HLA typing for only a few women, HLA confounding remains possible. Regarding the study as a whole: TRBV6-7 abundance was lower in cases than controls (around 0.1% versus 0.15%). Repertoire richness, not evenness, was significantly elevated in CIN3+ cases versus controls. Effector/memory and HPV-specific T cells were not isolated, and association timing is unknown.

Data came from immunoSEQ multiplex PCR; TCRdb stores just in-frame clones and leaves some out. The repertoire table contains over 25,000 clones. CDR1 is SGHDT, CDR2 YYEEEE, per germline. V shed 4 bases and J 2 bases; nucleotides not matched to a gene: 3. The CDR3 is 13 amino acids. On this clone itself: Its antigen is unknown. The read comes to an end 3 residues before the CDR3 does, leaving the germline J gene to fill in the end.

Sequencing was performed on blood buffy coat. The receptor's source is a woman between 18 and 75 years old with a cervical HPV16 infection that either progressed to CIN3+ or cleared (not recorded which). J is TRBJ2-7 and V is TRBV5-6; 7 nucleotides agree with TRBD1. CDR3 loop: CASSGTVAYEQYF. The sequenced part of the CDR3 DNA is TGTGCCAGCAGCGGGACAGTAGCCTACGAG.